Listed here is a single TCR beta chain. The CDR3 consists of 20 residues. Per the germline V gene, CDR1 is LNHNV and CDR2 is YYDKDF (reference sequence). Unmatched junction bases numbered 11, after V lost 1 base and J lost 4 bases. Approximately 210 ng DNA, 30,000 or so T cell genomes, went into each sorted-subset replicate PCR. Method: immunoSEQ multiplex PCR; TCRdb's copy keeps in-frame clones and lacks some. The repertoire holds about a million clones, with 70% to 85% as singletons. The data stem from a study of shared clonotypes between healthy human individuals. This chain connects TRBV15 to TRBJ2-6; 12 bases agree with TRBD1. This sequence originates from a man between 18 and 35 years old in good health. Some clones in this sample may be carry-over from other donors' samples. The sample consisted of memory CD4+ T cells from PBMCs. The subset is: CD45RA-negative fraction. The CDR3 region is CATSRGVRGQGATGANVLTF. For the CDR3, the DNA is TGTGCCACCAGCAGAGGCGTCCGGGGACAGGGGGCAACAGGGGCCAACGTCCTGACTTTC.